A selection of T cell receptor beta chains follows, all from one sample in a study of T-cell reconstitution after alpha-beta-depleted transplantation in children. In TCRdb, the PCR reads were re-called with MiXCR into one record per CDR3 protein. The sample holds 150,000 to 200,000 distinct CDR3 sequences, 11% seen once. The specimen comprised PBMCs, sampled before TCRalphabeta/CD19-depleted stem cell transplant. The receptor set was obtained from a boy between 2 and 10 years old with acute myeloid leukemia, due to receive a stem cell transplant. Each CDR3 is given with its conserved first and last residue. The D gene is left open where the match is weak. Some rows mark clone size as missing; the rest say once, few, many or name a class of expanded clone.

D gene: NA
clone size: once
V gene: TRBV10-3
J gene: TRBJ2-5
CDR3 DNA: TGTGCCATCAGTGAATCGGAAGAGACCCAGTACTTC
CDR3 protein: CAISESEETQYF

D gene: NA
clone size: many
V gene: TRBV29-1
J gene: TRBJ2-1
CDR3 DNA: TGCAGCGTTGAGGAATTACCCAATGAGCAGTTCTTC
CDR3 protein: CSVEELPNEQFF

D gene: NA
clone size: many
V gene: TRBV6-1
J gene: TRBJ1-1
CDR3 DNA: TGTGCCAGCAGTGATTACGCAATGAACACTGAAGCTTTCTTT
CDR3 protein: CASSDYAMNTEAFF

D gene: NA
clone size: NA
V gene: TRBV29-1
J gene: TRBJ2-3
CDR3 DNA: TGCAGCGTTTTCAGTGGGGGCACAGATACGCAGTATTTT
CDR3 protein: CSVFSGGTDTQYF

D gene: NA
clone size: many
V gene: TRBV2
J gene: TRBJ2-1
CDR3 DNA: TGTGCCAGCAGGCAACTAAGTGAGCAGTTCTTC
CDR3 protein: CASRQLSEQFF

D gene: NA
clone size: many
V gene: TRBV7-6
J gene: TRBJ2-5
CDR3 DNA: TGTGCCAGCAGCGCACAAGAGACCCAGTACTTC
CDR3 protein: CASSAQETQYF

D gene: NA
clone size: many
V gene: TRBV3-1
J gene: TRBJ1-1
CDR3 DNA: TGTGCCAGCAGCCGGGGGGGAGTGAACACTGAAGCTTTCTTT
CDR3 protein: CASSRGGVNTEAFF

D gene: TRBD2
clone size: many
V gene: TRBV14
J gene: TRBJ2-3
CDR3 DNA: TGTGCCAGCAGCCCTCGGGGTAGCGGGGAATCCACAGATACGCAGTATTTT
CDR3 protein: CASSPRGSGESTDTQYF

D gene: TRBD1
clone size: many
V gene: TRBV25-1
J gene: TRBJ1-2
CDR3 DNA: TGTGCCAGCAGCGGAACGAATTCAAGGGGGCAAGGCTATGGCTACACCTTC
CDR3 protein: CASSGTNSRGQGYGYTF

D gene: NA
clone size: many
V gene: TRBV27
J gene: TRBJ2-3
CDR3 DNA: TGTGCCAGCAGTTTATCCCTCAGGGGCACAGATACGCAGTATTTT
CDR3 protein: CASSLSLRGTDTQYF

D gene: NA
clone size: NA
V gene: TRBV5-2
J gene: TRBJ1-2
CDR3 DNA: TGTGCCATGGGCCCCGGGGTAACCCCAGGCTACACCTTC
CDR3 protein: CAMGPGVTPGYTF

D gene: TRBD1
clone size: many
V gene: TRBV19
J gene: TRBJ1-2
CDR3 DNA: TGTGCCAGCGAACCTACAGGGGCGTCCCTCTATGGCTACACCTTC
CDR3 protein: CASEPTGASLYGYTF

D gene: TRBD1
clone size: many
V gene: TRBV7-2
J gene: TRBJ1-4
CDR3 DNA: TGTGCCAGCGACCAATCACAGGGGCGGAAACTGTTTTTT
CDR3 protein: CASDQSQGRKLFF

D gene: TRBD1
clone size: many
V gene: TRBV5-1
J gene: TRBJ1-2
CDR3 DNA: TGCGCCAGCAGCTGGAAGGGACAGGGAGACCTCTATGGCTACACCTTC
CDR3 protein: CASSWKGQGDLYGYTF